Presented here are 5 T cell receptor beta chains from one specimen sequenced in a study of blood T cell repertoires in COVID-19. Method: immunoSEQ multiplex PCR; TCRdb's copy keeps in-frame clones and lacks some. In the table there are 120,000 or so clones, about 85% of which are singletons. Sequencing was performed on peripheral blood. These receptor sequences come from an elderly woman with acute or convalescent COVID-19.

The chain joins TRBV5-4 to TRBJ1-1, with D hard to call. V lost 4 bases and J lost 1, with 11 bases in between. CDR3 size: 14 residues. Germline-derived CDR1 and CDR2 are SGHNT and YYREEE (reference sequence). The CDR3 is CASSGTSANTEAFF. DNA for the CDR3: TGTGCCAGCAGCGGAACAAGCGCGAACACTGAAGCTTTCTTT.

The V gene is TRBV28, the J gene TRBJ1-1, with 9 bases aligning to TRBD1. The CDR3 has 13 amino acids. Germline assignment: CDR1 MDHEN and CDR2 SYDVKM. V gave up 6 bases and J gave up 4 bases; unmatched junction bases: 3. The CDR3 DNA is TGTGCCAGCAGACCACAGGGGGCCACTGAAGCTTTCTTT. Translating gives CASRPQGATEAFF.

J is TRBJ2-5 and V is TRBV19; D gene unclear. This CDR3 is 11 amino acids long. Between the trimmed V and J ends, which lost 10 bases and 5 bases, there was a span of 11 bases. Looked up from germline, CDR1 is LNHDA and CDR2 is SQIVND (reference sequence). The CDR3 loop is CATAVRETQYF. CDR3 sequence (DNA): TGTGCCACCGCCGTCCGGGAGACCCAGTACTTC.

This chain uses TRBV6-4 with TRBJ2-1, with D tentatively TRBD2 (5 bases). CDR1 MRHNA and CDR2 SNTAGT come from the germline V gene. This CDR3 contains 16 residues. Deletions cut 3 bases from V and 3 bases from J, with 15 bases between. CDR3 region: CASSENGVGYYNEQFF. Here the CDR3 DNA reads TGTGCCAGCAGTGAGAACGGGGTAGGGTACTACAATGAGCAGTTCTTC.

V is TRBV24-1 and J is TRBJ1-2; TRBD1 matches at 9 bases. J was trimmed by 9 bases and V by 3 bases; bases with no gene match: 4. The CDR3 consists of 13 residues. The germline V gene has CDR1 KGHDR and CDR2 SFDVKD. The CDR3 region is CATSDPDRGSYTF. Here the CDR3 DNA reads TGTGCCACCAGTGATCCAGACAGGGGGAGCTACACCTTC.